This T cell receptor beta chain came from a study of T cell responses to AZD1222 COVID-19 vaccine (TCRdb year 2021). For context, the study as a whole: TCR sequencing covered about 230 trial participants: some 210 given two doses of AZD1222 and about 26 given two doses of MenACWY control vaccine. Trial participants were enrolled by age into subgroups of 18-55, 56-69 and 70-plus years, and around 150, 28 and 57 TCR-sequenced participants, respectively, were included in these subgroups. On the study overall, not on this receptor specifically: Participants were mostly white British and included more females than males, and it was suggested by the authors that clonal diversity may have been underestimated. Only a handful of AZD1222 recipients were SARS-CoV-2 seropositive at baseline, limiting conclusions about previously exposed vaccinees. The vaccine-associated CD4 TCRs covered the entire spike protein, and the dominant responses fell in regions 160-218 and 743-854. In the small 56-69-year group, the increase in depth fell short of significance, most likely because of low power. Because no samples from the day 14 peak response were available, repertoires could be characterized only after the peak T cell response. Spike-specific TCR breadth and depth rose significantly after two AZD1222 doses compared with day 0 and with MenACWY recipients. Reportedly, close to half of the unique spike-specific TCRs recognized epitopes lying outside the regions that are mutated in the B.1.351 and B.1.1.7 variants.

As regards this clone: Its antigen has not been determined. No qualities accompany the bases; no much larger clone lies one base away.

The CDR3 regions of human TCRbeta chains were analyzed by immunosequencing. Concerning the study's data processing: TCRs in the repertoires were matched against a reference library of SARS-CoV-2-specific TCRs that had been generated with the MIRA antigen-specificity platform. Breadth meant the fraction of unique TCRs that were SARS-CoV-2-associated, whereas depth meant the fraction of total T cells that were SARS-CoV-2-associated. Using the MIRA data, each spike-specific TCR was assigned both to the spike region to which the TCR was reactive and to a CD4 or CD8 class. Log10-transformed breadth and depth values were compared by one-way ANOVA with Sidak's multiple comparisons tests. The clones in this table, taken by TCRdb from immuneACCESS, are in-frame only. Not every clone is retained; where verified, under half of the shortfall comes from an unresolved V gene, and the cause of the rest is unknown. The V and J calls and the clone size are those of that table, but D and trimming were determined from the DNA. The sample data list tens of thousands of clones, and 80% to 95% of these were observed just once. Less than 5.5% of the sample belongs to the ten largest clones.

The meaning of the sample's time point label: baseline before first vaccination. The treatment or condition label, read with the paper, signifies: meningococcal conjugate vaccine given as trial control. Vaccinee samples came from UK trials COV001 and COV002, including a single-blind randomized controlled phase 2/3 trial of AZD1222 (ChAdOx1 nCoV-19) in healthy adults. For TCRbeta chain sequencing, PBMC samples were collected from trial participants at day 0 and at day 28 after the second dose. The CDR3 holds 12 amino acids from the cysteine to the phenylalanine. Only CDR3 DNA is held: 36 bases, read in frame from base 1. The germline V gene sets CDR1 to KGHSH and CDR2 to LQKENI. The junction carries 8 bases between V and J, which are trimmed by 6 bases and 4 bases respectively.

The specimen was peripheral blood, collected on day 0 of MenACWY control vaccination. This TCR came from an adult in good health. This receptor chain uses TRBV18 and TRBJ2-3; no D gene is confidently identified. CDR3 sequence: CASSQSADTQYF. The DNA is TGTGCCAGCTCCCAGTCTGCAGATACGCAGTATTTT. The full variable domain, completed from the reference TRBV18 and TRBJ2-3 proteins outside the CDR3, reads NAGVMQNPRHLVRRRGQEARLRCSPMKGHSHVYWYRQLPEEGLKFMVYLQKENIIDESGMPKERFSAEFPKEGPSILRIQQVVRGDSAAYFCASSQSADTQYFGPGTRLTVL.